This T cell receptor beta chain appears in the sequencing data of a study of PD-L1 blockade in urothelial cancer. Study information: Blood analysis occurred 3 weeks (second dose) and 6 weeks after treatment start.

Measured with immunoSEQ multiplex PCR; TCRdb has only the in-frame clones, and not every one. The sample holds tens of thousands of clones, roughly 85% seen once. The time point is: pretreatment peripheral blood. From germline, CDR1 is SGHNT and CDR2 YENEEA. V lost 5 bases and J lost 2, with 13 bases in between. The CDR3 is 14 residues long. The sequences come from PBMCs, collected around atezolizumab (anti-PD-L1) treatment. The gene calls are TRBV11-3 and TRBJ2-7, with a weak D call TRBD1 (6 bases). This sequence was found in a woman aged 55-69 years with urothelial cancer. CDR3 residues: CASSLGQGTYEQYF. The CDR3 DNA is TGTGCCAGCAGCCTCGGGCAGGGGACCTACGAGCAGTACTTC.